This is a list of T cell receptor beta chains from one sample in a study of blood T cell repertoires in COVID-19. The table came from immunoSEQ multiplex PCR; TCRdb's copy has only in-frame clones and leaves some out. The sample lists 25,000 to 35,000 clones; 75% to 90% were seen once. The specimen was peripheral blood. These receptor sequences come from a man between 70 and 80 years old with active COVID-19. The CDR3 runs from the conserved cysteine through the conserved F or W. A D gene is named only where the DNA matches it firmly. Clone size is stated in some rows and not others, as once, few, many or a class when expanded.

>few|TRBJ1-2|TRBV28|13|TRBD1
TGTGCCAGCAGGCCACAGGGGGCGGGAGGCTACACCTTC
CASRPQGAGGYTF
>-|TRBJ2-5|TRBV10-3|17|TRBD2
TGTGCCATCAGTGAGTCGATGGCGGGGGGGCGAAAAGAGACCCAGTACTTC
CAISESMAGGRKETQYF
>-|TRBJ2-7|TRBV5-4|15|TRBD1
TGTGCCAGCAGCTTGGGGCCCGGGACAGCCTACGAGCAGTACTTC
CASSLGPGTAYEQYF
>-|TRBJ2-6|TRBV7-2|18|-
TGTGCCAGCAGCCCGCGGGACAGTCCCGCTCAGAGGGCCAACGTCCTGACTTTC
CASSPRDSPAQRANVLTF
>-|TRBJ2-3|TRBV18|13|-
TGTGCCAGCTCACTGGGCCCCGGAGATACGCAGTATTTT
CASSLGPGDTQYF
>-|TRBJ1-2|TRBV19|15|TRBD1
TGTGCCAGTAGTTTCCGGGACAGGGTAATCTATGGCTACACCTTC
CASSFRDRVIYGYTF
>-|TRBJ1-2|TRBV5-4|13|-
TGTGCCAGCAGCGACGGGACTAACTATGGCTACACCTTC
CASSDGTNYGYTF
>-|TRBJ2-7|TRBV28|13|-
TGTGCCAGCAGACCCCAGGGGACCTACGAGCAGTACTTC
CASRPQGTYEQYF
>few|TRBJ1-3|TRBV4-3|17|-
TGCGCCAGCAGCCGCTCGGGGGGTCGGGGCTCTGGAAACACCATATATTTT
CASSRSGGRGSGNTIYF
>-|TRBJ2-7|TRBV7-9|14|-
TGTGCCAGCAGCCCAGTCAGGGTTTCTGGGGAGCAGTACTTC
CASSPVRVSGEQYF
>-|TRBJ2-5|TRBV11-2|16|TRBD2
TGTGCCAGCAGCTCCCATAGCGGGGTAGGTCGAGAGACCCAGTACTTC
CASSSHSGVGRETQYF
>-|TRBJ2-5|TRBV9|17|TRBD2
TGTGCCAGCAGCGTAGCCCTCGGAGCGGGGGGGGAAGAGACCCAGTACTTC
CASSVALGAGGEETQYF
>-|TRBJ2-7|TRBV19|13|TRBD1
TGTGCCAGCTCCGGACAGGTAGGACACGAGCAGTACTTC
CASSGQVGHEQYF
>many|TRBJ2-5|TRBV7-9|15|-
TGTGTTAGTACGGGACACCCGGATATCAGGAAGACCCAGTACTTC
CVSTGHPDIRKTQYF
>large|TRBJ2-1|TRBV7-9|18|TRBD2
TGTGCCAGCAGCTCATTAAATCTAGCGGGGGGGCCTGACAATGAGCAGTTCTTC
CASSSLNLAGGPDNEQFF
>-|TRBJ1-1|TRBV4-1|15|-
TGCGCCAGCAGCCCGAGAGGGGACTTGGGCACTGAAGCTTTCTTT
CASSPRGDLGTEAFF
>-|TRBJ1-2|TRBV7-2|17|TRBD1
TGTGCCAGCAGCTTAGCCGGACAGGGGTCGTACAACTATGGCTACACCTTC
CASSLAGQGSYNYGYTF
>-|TRBJ1-2|TRBV11-3|13|-
TGTGCCAGCAGCTTAGGCCACTCCTATGGCTACACCTTC
CASSLGHSYGYTF
>-|TRBJ1-1|TRBV19|14|TRBD1
TGTGCCAAACCCGGGGACAGGGAAAACACTGAAGCTTTCTTT
CAKPGDRENTEAFF
>few|TRBJ1-4|TRBV4-3|16|-
TGCGCCAGCAGCCGGGGGCCCACTCGGGCTAATGAAAAACTGTTTTTT
CASSRGPTRANEKLFF
>-|TRBJ2-3|TRBV29-1|15|-
TGCAGCGTTGATTCGGTTACCACCGCTTCGGATACGCAGTATTTT
CSVDSVTTASDTQYF
>-|TRBJ1-1|TRBV7-9|13|-
TGTGCCAGTGAGACAGGAATGAACACTGAAGCTTTCTTT
CASETGMNTEAFF
>-|TRBJ2-7|TRBV5-1|13|TRBD1
TGCGCCAGCAGCGTCGACAGGGGCTACGAGCAGTACTTC
CASSVDRGYEQYF
>-|TRBJ2-5|TRBV6-2/TRBV6-3|12|-
TGTGCCAGCAGTTACTCGGCCGCGACCCAGTACTTC
CASSYSAATQYF
>-|TRBJ2-1|TRBV27|13|TRBD1
TGTGCCAGCAGTACGAGGACAGGGAATGAGCAGTTCTTC
CASSTRTGNEQFF
>-|TRBJ1-2|TRBV7-3|13|TRBD1
TGTGCCAGCAGCTCCTCGACAGGGAATGGCTACACCTTC
CASSSSTGNGYTF
>-|TRBJ1-5|TRBV30|16|-
TGTGCCTGGAGTGGTTCCCCGGGGGGGCGGGATCAGCCCCAGCATTTT
CAWSGSPGGRDQPQHF
>-|TRBJ1-5|TRBV2|15|-
TGTGCCAGCAGTGCCCAGGGAAATAGCAATCAGCCCCAGCATTTT
CASSAQGNSNQPQHF
>-|TRBJ2-2|TRBV7-2|15|TRBD2
TGTGCCAGCAACCGCGGGGGGGCCGTCACCGGGGAGCTGTTTTTT
CASNRGGAVTGELFF
>once|TRBJ2-7|TRBV28|12|TRBD1
TGTGCCAGCAGGGGGACAGTATACGAGCAGTACTTC
CASRGTVYEQYF
>-|TRBJ2-3|TRBV7-9|15|-
TGTGCCAGCAGCTTGGGGCGGGGCCTCGGTGATACGCAGTATTTT
CASSLGRGLGDTQYF
>few|TRBJ1-1|TRBV3-1/TRBV3-2|14|TRBD1
TGTGCCAGCAGCCGAGGACAGGGAATCACTGAAGCTTTCTTT
CASSRGQGITEAFF
>-|TRBJ1-2|TRBV5-3|19|TRBD1
TGTGCCAGAAGCCCCAGGGGTAGGGGGCCGGGGTGGGTTAGCTATGGCTACACCTTC
CARSPRGRGPGWVSYGYTF
>once|TRBJ1-5|TRBV7-7|14|TRBD1
TGTGCCAGCAGCCCAAGACAGGGACGTCAGCCCCAGCATTTT
CASSPRQGRQPQHF
>-|TRBJ2-7|TRBV3-1/TRBV3-2|14|TRBD2
TGTGCCAGCAGACCTAGCGGGGGGGCATACGAGCAGTACTTC
CASRPSGGAYEQYF
>-|TRBJ2-1|TRBV3-1/TRBV3-2|12|-
TGTGCCAGCAGCCAATGGCAGAATGAGCAGTTCTTC
CASSQWQNEQFF
>-|TRBJ2-2|TRBV5-4|18|TRBD2
TGTGCCAGCAGCTCGAGACTAGCGGGGGGTCCTAACACCGGGGAGCTGTTTTTT
CASSSRLAGGPNTGELFF
>-|TRBJ1-5|TRBV7-2|14|-
TGTGCCAGCAGCTACGACAGGTCGGGACAGCCCCAGCATTTT
CASSYDRSGQPQHF
>-|TRBJ2-5|TRBV6-5|15|-
TGTGCCAGCTGGTGGGGGGGCCTTGGGCAAGAGACCCAGTACTTC
CASWWGGLGQETQYF
>-|TRBJ1-3|TRBV29-1|13|-
TGCAGCGTTCGGGAGGGGTCGGGAAACACCATATATTTT
CSVREGSGNTIYF
>-|TRBJ1-2|TRBV18|13|-
TGTGCCAGCTCACCAACGGGGGACTATGGCTACACCTTC
CASSPTGDYGYTF
>-|TRBJ1-1|TRBV6-5|11|-
TGTGCCAGCAGCTCTAACACTGAAGCTTTCTTT
CASSSNTEAFF